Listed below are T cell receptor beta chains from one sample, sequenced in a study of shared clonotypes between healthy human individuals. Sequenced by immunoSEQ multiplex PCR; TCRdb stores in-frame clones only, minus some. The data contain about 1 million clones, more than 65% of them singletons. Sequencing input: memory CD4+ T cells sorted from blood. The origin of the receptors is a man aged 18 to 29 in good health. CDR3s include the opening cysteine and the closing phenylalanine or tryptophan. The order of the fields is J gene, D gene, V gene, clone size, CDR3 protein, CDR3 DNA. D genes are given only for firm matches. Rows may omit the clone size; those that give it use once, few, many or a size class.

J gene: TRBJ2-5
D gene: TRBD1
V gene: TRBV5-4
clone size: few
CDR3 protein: CASSLQDRGHETQYF
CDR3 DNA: TGTGCCAGCAGCCTTCAGGACAGGGGGCACGAGACCCAGTACTTC

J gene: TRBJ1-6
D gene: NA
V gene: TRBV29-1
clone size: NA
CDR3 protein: CSVREDGNNSPLHF
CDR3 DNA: TGCAGCGTCCGGGAGGACGGTAATAATTCACCCCTCCACTTT

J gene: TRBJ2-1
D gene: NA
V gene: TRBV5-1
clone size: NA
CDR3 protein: CASSLASSYNEQFF
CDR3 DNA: TGCGCCAGCAGCTTGGCCAGTTCCTACAATGAGCAGTTCTTC

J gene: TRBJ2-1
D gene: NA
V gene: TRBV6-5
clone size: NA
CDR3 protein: CASSYSKNNEQFF
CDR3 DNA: TGTGCCAGCAGTTACTCGAAGAATAATGAGCAGTTCTTC

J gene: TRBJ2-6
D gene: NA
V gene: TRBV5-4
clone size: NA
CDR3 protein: CASSTGGSLGANVLTF
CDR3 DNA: TGTGCCAGCAGCACTGGAGGGTCTCTGGGGGCCAACGTCCTGACTTTC

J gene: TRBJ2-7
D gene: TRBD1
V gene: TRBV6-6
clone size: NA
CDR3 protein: CASRQGAGEQYF
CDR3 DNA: TGTGCCAGTCGACAGGGGGCTGGGGAGCAGTACTTC

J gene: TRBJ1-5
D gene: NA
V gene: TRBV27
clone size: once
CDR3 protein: CASSLGNSNQPQHF
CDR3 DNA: TGTGCCAGCAGTTTGGGTAATAGCAATCAGCCCCAGCATTTT

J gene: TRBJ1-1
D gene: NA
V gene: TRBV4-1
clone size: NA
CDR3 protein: CASSQDMGRVGTEAFF
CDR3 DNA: TGCGCCAGCAGCCAAGATATGGGCAGGGTGGGCACTGAAGCTTTCTTT

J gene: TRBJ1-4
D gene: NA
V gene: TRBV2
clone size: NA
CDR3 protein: CASTRTGNEKLFF
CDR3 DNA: TGTGCCAGCACGAGGACGGGGAATGAAAAACTGTTTTTT

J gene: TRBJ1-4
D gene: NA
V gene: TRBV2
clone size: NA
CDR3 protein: CASRTSPNEKLFF
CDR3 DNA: TGTGCCTCCAGGACTTCTCCTAATGAAAAACTGTTTTTT

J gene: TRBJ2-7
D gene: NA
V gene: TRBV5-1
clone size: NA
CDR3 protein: CASSLEAYYGEQYF
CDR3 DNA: TGCGCCAGCAGCTTGGAGGCCTACTATGGCGAGCAGTACTTC

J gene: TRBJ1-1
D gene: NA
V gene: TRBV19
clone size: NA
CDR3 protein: CASTQYRDTEAFF
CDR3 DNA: TGTGCCAGTACCCAATACCGGGACACTGAAGCTTTCTTT

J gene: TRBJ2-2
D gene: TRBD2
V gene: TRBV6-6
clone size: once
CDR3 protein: CAKQGGSGSWTGELFF
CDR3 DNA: TGTGCCAAGCAGGGAGGTAGCGGGAGCTGGACCGGGGAGCTGTTTTTT

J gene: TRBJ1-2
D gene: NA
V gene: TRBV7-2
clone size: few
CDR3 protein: CASSSGTYGYTF
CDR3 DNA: TGTGCCAGCAGCTCAGGGACCTATGGCTACACCTTC

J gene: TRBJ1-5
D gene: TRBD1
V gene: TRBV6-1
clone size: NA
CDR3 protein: CASSERRQGARGNQPQHF
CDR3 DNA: TGTGCCAGCAGTGAACGCCGACAGGGGGCCAGGGGCAATCAGCCCCAGCATTTT

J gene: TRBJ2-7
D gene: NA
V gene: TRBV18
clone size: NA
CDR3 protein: CASSPAGVAYEQYF
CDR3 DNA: TGTGCCAGCTCACCGGCTGGGGTCGCCTACGAGCAGTACTTC

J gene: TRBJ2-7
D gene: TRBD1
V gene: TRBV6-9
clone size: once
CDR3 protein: CASSFRDSVYRGSYEQYF
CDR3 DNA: TGTGCCAGCAGCTTCCGGGACAGTGTATACCGAGGGAGCTACGAGCAGTACTTC

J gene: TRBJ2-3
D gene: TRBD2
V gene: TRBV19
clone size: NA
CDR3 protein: CASSLTSGSTDTQYF
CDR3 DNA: TGTGCCAGTAGCCTGACTAGCGGGAGCACAGATACGCAGTATTTT

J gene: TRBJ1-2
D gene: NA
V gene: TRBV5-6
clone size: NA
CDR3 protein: CASSLPGANYGYTF
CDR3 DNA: TGTGCCAGCAGCTTGCCAGGAGCTAACTATGGCTACACCTTC

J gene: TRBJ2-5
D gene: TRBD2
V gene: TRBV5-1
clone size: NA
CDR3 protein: CASNLRLAGVETQYF
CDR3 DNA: TGCGCCAGCAACCTTAGACTAGCGGGAGTGGAGACCCAGTACTTC

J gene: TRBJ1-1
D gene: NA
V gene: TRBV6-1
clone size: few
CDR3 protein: CASSDLREAFF
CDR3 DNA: TGTGCCAGCAGTGACTTACGGGAAGCTTTCTTT

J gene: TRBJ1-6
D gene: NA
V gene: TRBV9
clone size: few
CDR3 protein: CASSVAGLNNSPLHF
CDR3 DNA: TGTGCCAGCAGCGTAGCCGGACTGAATAATTCACCCCTCCACTTT

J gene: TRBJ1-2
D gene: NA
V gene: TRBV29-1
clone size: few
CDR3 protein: CSVERQDYGYTF
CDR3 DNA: TGCAGCGTTGAGAGACAAGACTATGGCTACACCTTC

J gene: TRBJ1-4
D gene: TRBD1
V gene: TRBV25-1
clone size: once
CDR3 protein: CAREGQGDEKLFF
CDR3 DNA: TGTGCCAGGGAGGGACAGGGGGATGAAAAACTGTTTTTT

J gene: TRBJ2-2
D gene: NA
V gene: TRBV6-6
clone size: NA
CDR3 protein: CASSYPRQEGTGELFF
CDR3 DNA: TGTGCCAGCAGTTACCCCAGACAGGAGGGCACCGGGGAGCTGTTTTTT

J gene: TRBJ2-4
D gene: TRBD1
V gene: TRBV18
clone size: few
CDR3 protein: CASSLPGQGDIQYF
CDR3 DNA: TGTGCCAGCTCACTTCCGGGACAGGGGGACATTCAGTACTTC

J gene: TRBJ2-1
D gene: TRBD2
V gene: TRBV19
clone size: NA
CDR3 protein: CASSIALAGGHYNEQFF
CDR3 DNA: TGTGCCAGTAGTATAGCCCTAGCGGGAGGACACTACAATGAGCAGTTCTTC

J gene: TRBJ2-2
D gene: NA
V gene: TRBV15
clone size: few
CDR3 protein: CATSRPLGELFF
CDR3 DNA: TGTGCCACCAGCAGGCCCCTCGGGGAGCTGTTTTTT

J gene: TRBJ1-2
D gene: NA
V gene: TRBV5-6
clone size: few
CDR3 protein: CASSLMREQAYGYTF
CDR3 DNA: TGTGCCAGCAGCTTGATGAGAGAACAGGCCTATGGCTACACCTTC

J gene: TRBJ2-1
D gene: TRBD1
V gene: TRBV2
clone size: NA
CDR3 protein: CASILTGTGEQFF
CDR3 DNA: TGTGCCAGCATTCTGACAGGGACCGGTGAGCAGTTCTTC

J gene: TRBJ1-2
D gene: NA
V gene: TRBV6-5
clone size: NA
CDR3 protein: CASSEQGSGYTF
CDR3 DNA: TGTGCCAGCAGTGAGCAGGGTAGCGGCTACACCTTC

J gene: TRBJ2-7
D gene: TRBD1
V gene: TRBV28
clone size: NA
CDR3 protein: CASSWGGTGRYEQYF
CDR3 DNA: TGTGCCAGCAGCTGGGGCGGGACAGGGCGCTACGAGCAGTACTTC

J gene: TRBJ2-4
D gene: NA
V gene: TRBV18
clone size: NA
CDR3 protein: CASSRDLVMKNIQYF
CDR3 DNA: TGTGCCAGCTCCCGGGACCTAGTGATGAAAAACATTCAGTACTTC

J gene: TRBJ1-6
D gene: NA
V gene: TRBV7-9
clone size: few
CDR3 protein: CASSLGVTGWNSPLHF
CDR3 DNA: TGTGCCAGCAGCTTAGGCGTTACAGGGTGGAACTCACCCCTCCACTTT

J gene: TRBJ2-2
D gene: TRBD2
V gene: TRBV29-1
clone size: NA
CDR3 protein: CSVEDGPLFAGGSNTGELFF
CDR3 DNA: TGCAGCGTTGAAGATGGGCCGTTGTTCGCGGGAGGCTCGAACACCGGGGAGCTGTTTTTT